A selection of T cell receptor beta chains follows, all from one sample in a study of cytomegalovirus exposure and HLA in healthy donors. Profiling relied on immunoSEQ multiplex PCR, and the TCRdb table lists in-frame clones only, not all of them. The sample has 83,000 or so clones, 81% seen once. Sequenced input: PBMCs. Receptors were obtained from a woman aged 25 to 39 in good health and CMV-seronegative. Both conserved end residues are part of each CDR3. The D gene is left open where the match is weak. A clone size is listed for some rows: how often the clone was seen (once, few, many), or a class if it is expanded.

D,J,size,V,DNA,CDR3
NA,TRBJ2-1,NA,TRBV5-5,TGTGCCAGCAGCTACACCTTAGCTCACAATGAGCAGTTCTTC,CASSYTLAHNEQFF
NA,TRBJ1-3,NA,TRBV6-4,TGTGCCAGCAGTGTCTACAGGGCTGGAAACACCATATATTTT,CASSVYRAGNTIYF
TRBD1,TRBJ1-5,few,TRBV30,TGTGCCTGGAGTGTACAAAGATTACGAGGGACAGGGGACCGGCCCCAGCATTTT,CAWSVQRLRGTGDRPQHF
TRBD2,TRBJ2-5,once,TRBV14,TGTGCCAGCAGCCAAGAAGCGGGAGGGACCCAGTACTTC,CASSQEAGGTQYF
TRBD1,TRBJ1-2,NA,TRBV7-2,TGTGCCAGCAGCTCAAGACAGGGCTATGGCTACACCTTC,CASSSRQGYGYTF
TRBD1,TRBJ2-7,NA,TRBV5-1,TGCGCCAGCAGCTTGGGACAGGGGAGCGACGAGCAGTACTTC,CASSLGQGSDEQYF
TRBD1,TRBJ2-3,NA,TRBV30,TGTGCCTGGAGAACCTGGGGACAGGTCACAGATACGCAGTATTTT,CAWRTWGQVTDTQYF
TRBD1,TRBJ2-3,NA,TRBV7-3,TGTGCCAGCAGCCCCGGGACAGGGGGCTTATCAGATACGCAGTATTTT,CASSPGTGGLSDTQYF
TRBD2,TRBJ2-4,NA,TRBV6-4,TGTGCCAGCAGTGAATCCCGACTAGCGTTAGTTCAGTACTTC,CASSESRLALVQYF
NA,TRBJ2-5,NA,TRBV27,TGTGCCAGCAGCAGTACCGCCCGCCGTAGACAGACCCAAGAGACCCAGTACTTC,CASSSTARRRQTQETQYF
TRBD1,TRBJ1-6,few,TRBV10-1,TGCGCCAGCAGCGACAGGGTTGGTTCACCCCTCCACTTT,CASSDRVGSPLHF
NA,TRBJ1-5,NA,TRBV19,TGTGCCAGTAGTATTAGAGGTTTAGGCAATCAGCCCCAGCATTTT,CASSIRGLGNQPQHF
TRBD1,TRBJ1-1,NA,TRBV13,TGTGCCAGCAGCGACAGGGTACACACTGAAGCTTTCTTT,CASSDRVHTEAFF
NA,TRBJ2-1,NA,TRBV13,TGTGCCAGCAGCTTTCGGGGGTACAATGAGCAGTTCTTC,CASSFRGYNEQFF
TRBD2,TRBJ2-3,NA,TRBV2,TGTGCCAGCAGTGGAGTACTAGCGGGACTGGGAGATACGCAGTATTTT,CASSGVLAGLGDTQYF
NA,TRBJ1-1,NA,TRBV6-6,TGTGCCAGCAGTTACATTTCAGGAGGGACTGAAGCTTTCTTT,CASSYISGGTEAFF
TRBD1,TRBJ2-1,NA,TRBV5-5,TGTGCCAGCAGTTACGGGACAGGGATGAACAATGAGCAGTTCTTC,CASSYGTGMNNEQFF
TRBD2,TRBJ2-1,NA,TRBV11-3,TGTGCCAGCAGCTTAGGTGGCGGGAGCGGTGAGCAGTTCTTC,CASSLGGGSGEQFF